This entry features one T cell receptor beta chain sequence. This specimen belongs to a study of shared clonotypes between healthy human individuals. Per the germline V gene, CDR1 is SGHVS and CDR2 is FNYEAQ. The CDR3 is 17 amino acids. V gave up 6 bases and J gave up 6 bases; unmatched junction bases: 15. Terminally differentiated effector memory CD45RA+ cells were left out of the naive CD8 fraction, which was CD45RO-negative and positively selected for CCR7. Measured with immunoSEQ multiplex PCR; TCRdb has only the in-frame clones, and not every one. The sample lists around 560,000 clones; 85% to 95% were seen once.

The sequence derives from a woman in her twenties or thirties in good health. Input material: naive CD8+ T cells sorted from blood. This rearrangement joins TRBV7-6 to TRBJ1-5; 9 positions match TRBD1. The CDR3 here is CASRPDPGQGFGQPQHF. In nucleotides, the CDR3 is TGTGCCAGCAGACCCGATCCGGGACAGGGTTTTGGTCAGCCCCAGCATTTT.